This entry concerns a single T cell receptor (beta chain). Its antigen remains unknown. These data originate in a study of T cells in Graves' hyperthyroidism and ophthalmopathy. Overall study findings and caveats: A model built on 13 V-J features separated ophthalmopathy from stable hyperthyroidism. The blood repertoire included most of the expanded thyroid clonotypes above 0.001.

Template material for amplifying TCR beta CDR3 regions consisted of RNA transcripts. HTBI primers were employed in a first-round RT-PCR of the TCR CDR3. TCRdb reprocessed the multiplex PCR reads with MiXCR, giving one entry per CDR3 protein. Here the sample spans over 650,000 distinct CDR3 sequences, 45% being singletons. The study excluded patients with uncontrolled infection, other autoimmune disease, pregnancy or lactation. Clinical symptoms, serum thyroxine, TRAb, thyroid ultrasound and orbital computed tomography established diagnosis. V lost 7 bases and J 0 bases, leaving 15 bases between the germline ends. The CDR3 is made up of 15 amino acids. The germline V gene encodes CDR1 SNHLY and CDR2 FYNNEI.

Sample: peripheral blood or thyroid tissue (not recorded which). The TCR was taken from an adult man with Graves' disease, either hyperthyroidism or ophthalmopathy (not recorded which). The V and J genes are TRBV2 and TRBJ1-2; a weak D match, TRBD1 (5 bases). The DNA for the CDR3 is TGTGCCAGCAAATACCGCAGGGACCCTAACTATGGCTACACCTTC. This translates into CASKYRRDPNYGYTF. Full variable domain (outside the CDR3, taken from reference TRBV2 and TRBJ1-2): EPEVTQTPSHQVTQMGQEVILRCVPISNHLYFYWYRQILGQKVEFLVSFYNNEISEKSEIFDDQFSVERPDGSNFTLKIRSTKLEDSAMYFCASKYRRDPNYGYTFGSGTRLTVV.